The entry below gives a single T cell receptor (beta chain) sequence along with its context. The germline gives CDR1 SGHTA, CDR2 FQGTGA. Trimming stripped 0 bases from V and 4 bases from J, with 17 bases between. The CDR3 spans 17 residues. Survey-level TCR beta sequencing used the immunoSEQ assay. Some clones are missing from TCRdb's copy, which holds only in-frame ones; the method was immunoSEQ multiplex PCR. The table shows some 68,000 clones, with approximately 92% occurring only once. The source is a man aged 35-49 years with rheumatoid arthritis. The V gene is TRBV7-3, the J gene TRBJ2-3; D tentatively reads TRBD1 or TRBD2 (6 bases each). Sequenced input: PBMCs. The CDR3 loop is CASSLTLGLGAPDTQYF. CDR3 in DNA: TGTGCCAGCAGCTTAACGTTGGGACTGGGGGCCCCAGATACGCAGTATTTT.